These T cell receptor delta chains were read from a single sample in a study of delta chains in infants with herpesvirus infections. TCRdb re-identified clones in the RT-PCR reads via CATT. The sample shows roughly 370 delta-chain clones, 65% of them seen only once. Specimen: peripheral blood, collected at time point 2 of longitudinal follow-up. Receptors originate from a human donor who was a Ugandan infant, either HIV-exposed or HIV-unexposed (not recorded which). Each CDR3 is given with its conserved first and last residue. A D gene is named only where the DNA matches it firmly. The size of a clone is reported for some rows only, either as once, few or many, or as a class for expanded clones.

d_gene	j_gene	v_gene	abundance	CDR3aa	CDR3nt
TRDD3	TRDJ1	TRDV1	hyperexpanded	CALGEFRGLGVPTAPYTDKLIF	TGTGCTCTTGGGGAGTTCCGGGGGCTGGGGGTTCCGACAGCCCCTTACACCGATAAACTCATCTTT
-	TRDJ1	TRDV1	hyperexpanded	CALGEGVAFLLGVAKLIF	TGTGCTCTTGGGGAAGGGGTGGCCTTCCTGTTGGGGGTTGCAAAACTCATCTTT
TRDD2	TRDJ1	TRDV1	-	CALGDPAFLRWKLIF	TGTGCTCTTGGGGACCCCGCCTTCCTCCGCTGGAAACTCATCTTT
-	TRDJ1	TRAV36/DV7	few	CAVDGGLIYTDKLIF	TGTGCTGTGGACGGGGGTCTGATCTACACCGATAAACTCATCTTT
-	TRDJ1	TRDV2	-	CACDTKGNGDKLIF	TGTGCCTGTGACACCAAGGGGAACGGCGATAAACTCATCTTT
-	TRDJ3	TRDV2	-	CACDTVEGSSWDTRQMFF	TGTGCCTGTGACACCGTGGAGGGGAGCTCCTGGGACACCCGACAGATGTTTTTC
TRDD3	TRDJ1	TRDV1	few	CALGASHLLGDISTDKLIF	TGTGCTCTTGGAGCTTCCCACCTACTGGGGGATATAAGCACCGATAAACTCATCTTT
-	TRDJ1	TRDV1	medium-sized	CALGNRLFLQNWGVNKLIF	TGTGCTCTTGGGAACCGGTTATTCCTACAGAACTGGGGAGTCAATAAACTCATCTTT
TRDD3	TRDJ1	TRDV1	-	CALGELKYCLGYWGAHLQQYTDKLIF	TGTGCTCTTGGGGAACTAAAATACTGCCTAGGGTACTGGGGGGCTCACCTCCAACAGTACACCGATAAACTCATCTTT
-	TRDJ1	TRDV1	once	CALGEGVAFLWGGAKLIF	TGTGCTCTTGGGGAAGGGGTGGCCTTCCTGTGGGGGGGTGCAAAACTCATCTTT
TRDD3	TRDJ1	TRDV2	-	CACDTLGDCDKLIF	TGTGCCTGTGACACACTGGGGGATTGTGATAAACTCATCTTT
-	TRDJ1	TRDV1	hyperexpanded	CALGEGQGLTIF	TGTGCTCTTGGGGAAGGGCAAGGTCTCACTATCTTT
TRDD3	TRDJ3	TRDV1	hyperexpanded	CALGGRTGGYRRTWDTRQMFF	TGTGCTCTTGGGGGGCGAACTGGGGGATATCGGAGGACCTGGGACACCCGACAGATGTTTTTC